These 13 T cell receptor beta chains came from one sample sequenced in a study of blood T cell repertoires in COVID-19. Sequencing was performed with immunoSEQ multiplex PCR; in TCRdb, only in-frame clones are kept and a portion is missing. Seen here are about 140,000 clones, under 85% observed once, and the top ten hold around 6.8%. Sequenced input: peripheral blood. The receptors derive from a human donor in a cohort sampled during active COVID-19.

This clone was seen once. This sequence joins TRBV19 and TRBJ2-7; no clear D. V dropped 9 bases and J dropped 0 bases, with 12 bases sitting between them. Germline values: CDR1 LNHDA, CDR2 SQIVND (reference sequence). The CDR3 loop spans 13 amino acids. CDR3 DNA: TGTGCCAGAAGACCTACGGGCTCCTACGAGCAGTACTTC. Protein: CARRPTGSYEQYF.

The CDR3 coding sequence is TGTGCCAGCAGTGAGCGGGGGGGCAACAAAGATACGCAGTATTTT. As protein: CASSERGGNKDTQYF. The V gene is TRBV2, the J gene TRBJ2-3, with TRBD2 matching over 9 bases. CDR3 length: 15 amino acids. Losses at the gene ends were 3 bases for V and 5 bases for J; bases not matched to a gene: 6. Germline CDR1 reads SNHLY; CDR2 reads FYNNEI.

The CDR3 here is CASSFGQGMKNGELFF. CDR3 DNA sequence: TGCGCCAGCAGCTTCGGACAGGGGATGAAGAACGGGGAGCTGTTTTTT. The chain is built from TRBV5-1 and TRBJ2-2; 9 bases fit TRBD1. The CDR3 is 16 residues long. V lost 2 bases and J lost 7; bases outside the gene matches: 9. Germline CDR1 reads SGHRS; CDR2 reads YFSETQ.

The DNA for the CDR3 is TGCGCCAGCAGCCAAGATGCCGGGACAGGGGGCCAGCCCCAGCATTTT. Amino acid sequence: CASSQDAGTGGQPQHF. The V call is TRBV4-3, the J call TRBJ1-5; 12 bases line up with TRBD1. V lost 0 bases, J lost 7 bases, and 4 bases stayed unmatched. The CDR3 has 16 amino acids. Germline CDR1 is LGHNA and CDR2 is YSLEER.

CDR3 residues: CASSLAYPGEQYF. CDR3 DNA sequence: TGTGCCAGCAGCTTGGCCTACCCTGGCGAGCAGTACTTC. The chain uses TRBV5-6 and TRBJ2-7; D is uncertain. Per germline, CDR1 SGHDT and CDR2 YYEEEE. CDR3 length: 13 amino acids. V gave up 0 bases and J gave up 6 bases, with 10 bases separating them.

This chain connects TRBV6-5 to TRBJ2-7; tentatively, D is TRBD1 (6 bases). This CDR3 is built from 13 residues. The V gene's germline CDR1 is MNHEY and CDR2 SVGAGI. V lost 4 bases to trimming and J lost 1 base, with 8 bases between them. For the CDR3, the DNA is TGTGCCAGCAGTTTAGGGGGTTCCTACGAGCAGTACTTC. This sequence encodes CASSLGGSYEQYF.

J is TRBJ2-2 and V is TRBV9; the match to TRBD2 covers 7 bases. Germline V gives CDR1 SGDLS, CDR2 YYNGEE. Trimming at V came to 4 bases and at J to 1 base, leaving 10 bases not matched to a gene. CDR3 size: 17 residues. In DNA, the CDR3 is TGTGCCAGCAGCTCCCCCCCGGCGGGGGTGAACACCGGGGAGCTGTTTTTT. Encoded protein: CASSSPPAGVNTGELFF.

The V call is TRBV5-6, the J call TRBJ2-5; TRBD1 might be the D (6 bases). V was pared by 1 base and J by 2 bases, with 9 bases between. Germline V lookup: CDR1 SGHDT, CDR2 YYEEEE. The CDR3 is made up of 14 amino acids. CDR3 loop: CASSLMGTQETQYF. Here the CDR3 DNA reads TGTGCCAGCAGCTTGATGGGGACACAAGAGACCCAGTACTTC.

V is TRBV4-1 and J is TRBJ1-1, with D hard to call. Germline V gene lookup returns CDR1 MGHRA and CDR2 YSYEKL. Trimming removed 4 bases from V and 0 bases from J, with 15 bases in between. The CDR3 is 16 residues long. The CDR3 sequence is CASSLTSTPMNTEAFF. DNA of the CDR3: TGCGCCAGCAGCCTAACCTCGACACCTATGAACACTGAAGCTTTCTTT.

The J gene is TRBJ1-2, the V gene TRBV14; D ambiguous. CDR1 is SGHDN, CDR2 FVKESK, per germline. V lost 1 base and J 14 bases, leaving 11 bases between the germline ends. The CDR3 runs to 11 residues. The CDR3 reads CASSQGPSATF. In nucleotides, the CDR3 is TGTGCCAGCAGCCAAGGGCCCTCCGCAACCTTC.

The CDR3 DNA is TGTGCTAGTGGTCTAGGGACAGGCACAGATACGCAGTATTTT. This gives the protein CASGLGTGTDTQYF. The rearrangement links TRBV12-5 to TRBJ2-3, with TRBD1 matching 7 bases. After removal of 5 bases from V and 1 base from J, the junction contained 3 bases not matched to a gene. CDR1 is LGHNT, CDR2 FRNRAP, per germline. The CDR3 is made up of 14 amino acids.

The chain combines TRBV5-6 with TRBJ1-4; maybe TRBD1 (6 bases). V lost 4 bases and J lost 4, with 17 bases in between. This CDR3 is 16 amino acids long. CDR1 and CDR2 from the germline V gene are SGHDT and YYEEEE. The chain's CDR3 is CASSPMTGPDNEKLFF. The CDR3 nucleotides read TGTGCCAGCAGCCCCATGACAGGCCCTGATAATGAAAAACTGTTTTTT.

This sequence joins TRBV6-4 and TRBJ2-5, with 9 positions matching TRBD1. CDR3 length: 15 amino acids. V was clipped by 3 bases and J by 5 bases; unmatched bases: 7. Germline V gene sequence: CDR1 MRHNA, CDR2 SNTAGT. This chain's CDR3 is CASSESGQGGETQYF. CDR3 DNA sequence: TGTGCCAGCAGTGAATCGGGACAGGGAGGGGAGACCCAGTACTTC.